The source of this TCR beta chain is a study of blood T cell repertoires in COVID-19. In the study overall: Collection of acute and convalescent COVID-19 samples took place in the United States, Italy and Spain. Sources were T cells, B-cell-depleted T cells, or PBMCs; the material itself was cDNA or gDNA.

Between the trimmed V and J ends, which lost 5 bases and 7 bases, there was a span of 20 bases. There are 15 residues in the CDR3. Germline V gene lookup returns CDR1 LNHDA and CDR2 SQIVND (reference sequence). Cohort allocation depended upon clinical history that participants reported. Original data processing: Reference gene primers were amplified, and this amplification served to estimate nucleated cell counts. Assay: immunoSEQ multiplex PCR; the TCRdb copy retains only in-frame clones and omits some. The D gene and trimming were derived from the DNA, and the V and J assignments and clone size from that table. The data hold approximately 240,000 clones, with 87% observed a single time.

Source material: PBMCs or T cells enriched from blood (not recorded which). The chain combines TRBV19 with TRBJ1-2; TRBD1 is a possible D gene (6 bases). This TCR was sampled from a woman aged 25 to 39 with acute COVID-19. In DNA, the CDR3 is TGTGCCAGTAGTTACCTCCCGGGGACAAGAGTTGGCTACACCTTC. It encodes CASSYLPGTRVGYTF.